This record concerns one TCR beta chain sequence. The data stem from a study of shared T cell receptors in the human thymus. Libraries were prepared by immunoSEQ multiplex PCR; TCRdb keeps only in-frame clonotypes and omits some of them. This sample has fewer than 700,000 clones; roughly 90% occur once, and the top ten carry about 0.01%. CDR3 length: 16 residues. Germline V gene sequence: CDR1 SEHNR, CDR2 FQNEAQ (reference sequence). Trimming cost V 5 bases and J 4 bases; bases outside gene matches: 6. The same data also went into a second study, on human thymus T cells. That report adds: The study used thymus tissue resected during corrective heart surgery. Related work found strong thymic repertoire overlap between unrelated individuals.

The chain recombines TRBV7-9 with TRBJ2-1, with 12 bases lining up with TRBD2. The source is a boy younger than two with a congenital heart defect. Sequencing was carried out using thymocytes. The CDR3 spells CASSLPGLAGYNEQFF. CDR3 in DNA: TGTGCCAGCAGCCTCCCGGGACTAGCGGGTTACAATGAGCAGTTCTTC.